The 9 T cell receptor beta chains in this list originate from one sample, sequenced in a study of blood T cell repertoires in COVID-19. Libraries were prepared by immunoSEQ multiplex PCR; TCRdb keeps only in-frame clonotypes and omits some of them. This sample yields around 170,000 clones, of which more than 75% are seen a single time; approximately 0.5% belongs to the top ten. Sequencing input: peripheral blood. The receptors derive from a man aged 55-75 years with COVID-19, enrolled during active disease.

The V gene is TRBV28, the J gene TRBJ1-5, with D possibly matching TRBD1 (5 bases). Germline V CDR1 and CDR2: MDHEN, SYDVKM. This CDR3 contains 18 residues. Trimming removed 3 bases at V and 3 bases at J, with 21 bases between. The CDR3 DNA follows: TGTGCCAGCAGTTTCCCCGCTTTAGGCAGGGCTGACAATCAGCCCCAGCATTTT. Amino acids: CASSFPALGRADNQPQHF.

The genes are TRBV2 and TRBJ1-1; TRBD1 is a possible D gene (6 bases). The CDR3 totals 14 residues. Germline CDR1 is SNHLY and CDR2 is FYNNEI. The germline V and J ends were trimmed by 6 bases and 4 bases, with 15 bases remaining between them. The CDR3 DNA reads TGTGCCAGCAGGGGGGCACAGGGAACCACTGAAGCTTTCTTT. Translating gives CASRGAQGTTEAFF.

This clone turned up a few times. V usage is TRBV5-1 and J usage is TRBJ2-3; D possibly corresponds to TRBD2 (6 bases). The V gene lost 4 bases and the J gene lost 3 bases, with 18 bases spanning the gap. Germline lookup yields CDR1 SGHRS and CDR2 YFSETQ. This CDR3 is built from 16 residues. The CDR3 DNA reads as TGCGCCAGCAGCCGGGGGAGTGCGGGCCTAACAGATACGCAGTATTTT. Translating gives CASSRGSAGLTDTQYF. The full variable domain, rest sourced from reference TRBV5-1 and TRBJ2-3, is KAGVTQTPRYLIKTRGQQVTLSCSPISGHRSVSWYQQTPGQGLQFLFEYFSETQRNKGNFPGRFSGRQFSNSRSEMNVSTLELGDSALYLCASSRGSAGLTDTQYFGPGTRLTVL.

The chain uses TRBV6-4 and TRBJ1-2, with D possibly matching TRBD1 (5 bases). Germline V gene sequence: CDR1 MRHNA, CDR2 SNTAGT. This CDR3 region has 14 residues. The ends were cut back, 0 bases at V and 8 bases at J, with 13 bases in the middle. CDR3 bases: TGTGCCAGCAGTGACTCTCTAGGGGTTGGCGGCTACACCTTC. Translating gives CASSDSLGVGGYTF.

The J gene is TRBJ1-2, the V gene TRBV3-1 (or the pseudogene TRBV3-2); 10 positions agree with TRBD1. The CDR3 is made up of 15 amino acids. Trimming removed 4 bases from V and 5 bases from J; junction bases left unmatched: 7. Germline values: CDR1 LGHDT, CDR2 YNNKEL (reference sequence). CDR3 bases: TGTGCCAGCAGCCCAGGGACAGGGGAAGGTTATGGCTACACCTTC. Amino acids: CASSPGTGEGYGYTF.

In DNA form, the CDR3 reads TGTGCCAGTAGTATCAAGGCGGGGACAGATACGCAGTATTTT. Its protein is CASSIKAGTDTQYF. The V call is TRBV19, the J call TRBJ2-3; a weak D match, TRBD2 (6 bases). V was trimmed by 3 bases and J by 3 bases, leaving 10 bases between them. The CDR3 loop spans 14 amino acids. Germline V lookup: CDR1 LNHDA, CDR2 SQIVND (reference sequence).

The CDR3 protein is CAWYSPGTGGYEQYF. CDR3 coding DNA: TGTGCCTGGTATTCCCCCGGGACAGGAGGATACGAGCAGTACTTC. The chain recombines TRBV30 with TRBJ2-7, with TRBD1 matching 8 bases. The CDR3 is 15 amino acids. V gave up 5 bases and J gave up 4 bases; unmatched junction bases: 13. The V gene's germline CDR1 is GTSNPN and CDR2 SVGIG (reference sequence).

As to this clone: Other DNA sequences in the sample encode the same CDR3. J is TRBJ1-5 and V is TRBV7-2; tentatively, D is TRBD1 (5 bases). The CDR3 length is 14 residues. Germline lookup yields CDR1 SGHTA and CDR2 FQGNSA. Trimming took off 2 bases at V and 4 bases at J, with 9 bases between the two ends. The CDR3 sequence is CASSLSTGNQPQHF. In nucleotides, the CDR3 is TGTGCCAGCAGCTTAAGTACAGGTAATCAGCCCCAGCATTTT.

As regards this clone: Other DNA sequences in the sample encode the same CDR3. The chain combines TRBV30 with TRBJ1-1; D unresolved. Trimming left V 0 bases short and J 2 bases short, with 7 bases between. CDR1 is GTSNPN and CDR2 is SVGIG in the germline V gene (reference sequence). There are 13 residues in the CDR3. CDR3 sequence reads: CAWSVGRNTEAFF. The CDR3 bases are TGTGCCTGGAGTGTCGGTAGAAACACTGAAGCTTTCTTT.